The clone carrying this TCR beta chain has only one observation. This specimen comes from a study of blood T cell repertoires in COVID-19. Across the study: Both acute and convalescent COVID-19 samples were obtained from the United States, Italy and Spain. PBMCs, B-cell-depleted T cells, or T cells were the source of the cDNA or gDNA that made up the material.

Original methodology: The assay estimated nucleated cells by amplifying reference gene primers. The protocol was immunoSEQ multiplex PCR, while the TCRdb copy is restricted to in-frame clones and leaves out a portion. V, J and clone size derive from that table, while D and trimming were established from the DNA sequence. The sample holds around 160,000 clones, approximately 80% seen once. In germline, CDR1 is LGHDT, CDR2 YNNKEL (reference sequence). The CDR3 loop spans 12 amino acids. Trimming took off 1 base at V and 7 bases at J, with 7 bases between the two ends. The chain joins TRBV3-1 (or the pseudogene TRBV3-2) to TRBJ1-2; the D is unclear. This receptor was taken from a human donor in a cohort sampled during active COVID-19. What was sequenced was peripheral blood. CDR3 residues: CASSQGEGGYTF. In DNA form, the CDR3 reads TGTGCCAGCAGCCAAGGAGAGGGTGGCTACACCTTC.